This T cell receptor (beta chain) was retrieved from a study of blood T cell repertoires in COVID-19. Study-level background: PBMCs, B-cell-depleted T cells, or T cells were the source of the cDNA or gDNA that made up the material.

Produced via immunoSEQ multiplex PCR; TCRdb's table is partial and in-frame only. This sample has 150,000 or so clones, with approximately 90% found just once. The CDR3 consists of 12 residues. Germline lookup yields CDR1 LGHDT and CDR2 YNNKEL (reference sequence). V was shortened by 4 bases and J by 6 bases, with 6 bases between the two germline ends. Adults between about 18 and 95 years of age took part from about two dozen US areas. The source is a man aged 50-59 years who had recovered from COVID-19. The V and J genes are TRBV3-1 (or the pseudogene TRBV3-2) and TRBJ2-2; D gene ambiguous. The specimen sequenced was PBMCs or T cells enriched from blood (not recorded which). The CDR3: CASSRGPGELFF. The CDR3 DNA follows: TGTGCCAGCAGCCGAGGCCCCGGGGAGCTGTTTTTT.